One sample yielded the 18 T cell receptor beta chains listed below, sequenced in a study of cytomegalovirus exposure and HLA in healthy donors. The PCR had 60 Vbeta and 13 Jbeta primers. The assay was immunoSEQ multiplex PCR, and TCRdb's table has in-frame clones only and misses some. There are approximately 170,000 clones in the sample; approximately 80% occur only once, and about 0.76% lies in the top ten. Source material: PBMCs. All receptors derive from a woman aged 18-29 years in good health and CMV-seronegative.

J is TRBJ2-7 and V is TRBV15; D not certain. This CDR3 contains 15 residues. V was trimmed by 2 bases and J by 4 bases, leaving 15 bases between them. The germline CDR1 and CDR2 sequences are LNHNV and YYDKDF (reference sequence). The CDR3 nucleotides read TGTGCCACCAGCAGATATGGTGAGCCCGAATACGAGCAGTACTTC. Protein sequence: CATSRYGEPEYEQYF.

The CDR3 DNA reads as TGTGCCAGCTCACCACTTCTAGATCGCGAGCAGTACTTC. Protein sequence: CASSPLLDREQYF. J is TRBJ2-7 and V is TRBV18; D remains ambiguous. Germline CDR1 is KGHSH and CDR2 is LQKENI. The CDR3 is 13 residues long. V was shortened by 1 base and J by 6 bases, with 10 bases between the two germline ends.

The chain uses TRBV6-5 and TRBJ2-3, with unresolved D. This CDR3 spans 16 amino acids. Germline V gives CDR1 MNHEY, CDR2 SVGAGI. Trimming left V 0 bases short and J 2 bases short, with 12 bases between. The CDR3 sequence is CASSYSRHLNTDTQYF. The CDR3, as DNA: TGTGCCAGCAGTTACTCGAGACACCTAAACACAGATACGCAGTATTTT.

CDR3 nucleotides: TGTGCCAGCTCACCACGCTTGGGACAGACAGGGCAACCCTCGGAGCAGTACTTC. This sequence encodes CASSPRLGQTGQPSEQYF. V usage is TRBV18 and J usage is TRBJ2-7; 7 bases match TRBD1. The germline V gene encodes CDR1 KGHSH and CDR2 LQKENI. J lost 7 bases, V lost 1 base, and 19 bases had no gene match. The CDR3 is made up of 18 amino acids.

The chain employs TRBV5-1 and TRBJ2-2; perhaps TRBD2 as D (5 bases). The V gene's germline CDR1 is SGHRS and CDR2 YFSETQ. The CDR3 runs 14 residues. The V gene lost 5 bases and the J gene lost 4 bases, with 12 bases spanning the gap. The chain's CDR3 is CASRREPTTGELFF. As DNA, the CDR3 is TGCGCCAGCAGACGGGAACCGACCACCGGGGAGCTGTTTTTT.

The genes are TRBV2 and TRBJ2-2, with D maybe TRBD1 (5 bases). CDR1 SNHLY and CDR2 FYNNEI come from the germline V gene. V was clipped by 6 bases and J by 4 bases, with 12 bases between them. The CDR3 spans 14 residues. The CDR3 region is CASRRQGLTGELFF. In DNA form, the CDR3 reads TGTGCCAGCAGGCGGCAGGGCCTCACCGGGGAGCTGTTTTTT.

This clone was recorded only once. The V and J genes are TRBV4-1 and TRBJ2-1; 10 bases fit TRBD1. The CDR3 covers 16 residues. The ends lost 0 bases at V and 9 bases at J; junction bases unmatched: 8. In germline, CDR1 is MGHRA, CDR2 YSYEKL. CDR3 protein: CASSQEGGTGEIEQFF. For the CDR3, the DNA is TGCGCCAGCAGCCAAGAAGGGGGGACAGGGGAGATTGAGCAGTTCTTC.

The genes are TRBV28 and TRBJ2-1; TRBD2 agrees at 14 bases. This CDR3 has 16 amino acids. V gave up 5 bases and J gave up 4 bases; unmatched junction bases: 4. Germline assignment: CDR1 MDHEN and CDR2 SYDVKM. The CDR3 loop is CASSRRTSGGYNEQFF. As DNA, the CDR3 is TGTGCCAGCAGTCGCCGGACTAGCGGGGGGTACAATGAGCAGTTCTTC.

This rearrangement joins TRBV19 to TRBJ1-5, with 7 bases aligning to TRBD1. The CDR3 consists of 16 residues. V lost 3 bases to trimming and J lost 1 base; unmatched junction nucleotides: 6. Germline V gene sequence: CDR1 LNHDA, CDR2 SQIVND (reference sequence). The CDR3 coding sequence is TGTGCCAGTAGTATCGGACAGGCCCGGAGCAATCAGCCCCAGCATTTT. Amino acid sequence: CASSIGQARSNQPQHF.

This sequence joins TRBV30 and TRBJ1-2; unclear D gene. Germline V lookup: CDR1 GTSNPN, CDR2 SVGIG (reference sequence). The CDR3 is 12 amino acids. Trimming removed 5 bases at V and 9 bases at J, with 16 bases between. The CDR3 sequence is CAWADQARSYTF. In nucleotides, the CDR3 is TGTGCCTGGGCAGACCAGGCGAGAAGCTACACCTTC.

The V call is TRBV28, the J call TRBJ2-1; 7 nucleotides line up with TRBD1. The germline V gene encodes CDR1 MDHEN and CDR2 SYDVKM. The CDR3 sequence is 15 residues long. V was clipped by 2 bases and J by 3 bases; unmatched bases: 4. This CDR3 is CASSLDRDFYNEQFF. The CDR3, as DNA: TGTGCCAGCAGTTTAGACAGGGATTTCTACAATGAGCAGTTCTTC.

This clone was detected only a few times. V is TRBV10-3 and J is TRBJ1-5, with TRBD1 matching 8 bases. Germline V gene sequence: CDR1 ENHRY, CDR2 SYGVKD. The CDR3 consists of 15 residues. V lost 4 bases to trimming and J lost 3 bases; unmatched junction nucleotides: 5. The CDR3 loop reads CAISGETGDNQPQHF. CDR3 bases: TGTGCCATCAGTGGGGAGACAGGGGACAATCAGCCCCAGCATTTT.

The V and J genes are TRBV30 and TRBJ2-7, with D possibly matching TRBD2 (7 bases). There are 13 residues in the CDR3. V lost 3 bases and J 6 bases, leaving 15 bases between the germline ends. Germline V gene sequence: CDR1 GTSNPN, CDR2 SVGIG (reference sequence). CDR3 region: CAWSNQGGAEQYF. CDR3 nucleotides: TGTGCCTGGAGCAATCAAGGGGGGGCCGAGCAGTACTTC.

CDR3 amino acids: CASSPQLSYTSTDTQYF. The DNA of the CDR3 is TGTGCCAGCAGTCCACAGTTATCCTATACTAGCACAGATACGCAGTATTTT. The chain has TRBV27 and TRBJ2-3; D is ambiguous. V gave up 5 bases and J gave up 0 bases, with 18 bases separating them. Germline values: CDR1 MNHEY, CDR2 SMNVEV (reference sequence). The CDR3 contains 17 residues.

The V and J genes are TRBV2 and TRBJ2-7; a possible D gene is TRBD1 (5 bases). Trimming left V 7 bases short and J 0 bases short, with 13 bases between. The V gene's germline CDR1 is SNHLY and CDR2 FYNNEI. CDR3 length equals 14 residues. The CDR3 reads CASITPGSSYEQYF. For the CDR3, the DNA is TGTGCCAGCATTACTCCAGGGTCCTCCTACGAGCAGTACTTC.

V gene TRBV25-1 combines with J gene TRBJ2-1; the D gene is possibly TRBD2 (6 bases). Deletions cut 2 bases from V and 3 bases from J, with 8 bases between. The CDR3 is 14 amino acids. Germline CDR1 reads MGHDK; CDR2 reads SYGVNS. The DNA of the CDR3 is TGTGCCAGCAGTGAACCCGGGAGCTACAATGAGCAGTTCTTC. Its translation is CASSEPGSYNEQFF.

V is TRBV6-5 and J is TRBJ1-1, with a tentative D call TRBD1 (5 bases). The CDR3 loop spans 13 amino acids. The germline CDR1 and CDR2 sequences are MNHEY and SVGAGI. V gave up 2 bases and J gave up 3 bases, with 7 bases separating them. The CDR3 spells CASSYDSDTEAFF. The CDR3 coding sequence is TGTGCCAGCAGTTACGACAGTGACACTGAAGCTTTCTTT.

This clone was detected only once. This chain joins TRBV6-1 and TRBJ2-7, with 8 bases that match TRBD1. Germline lookup yields CDR1 MNHNS and CDR2 SASEGT. V dropped 6 bases and J dropped 3; count of bases not matched to a gene: 7. This CDR3 is built from 14 residues. CDR3 sequence: CASSRTGSRYEQYF. DNA of the CDR3: TGTGCCAGCAGCAGGACAGGGTCTCGCTACGAGCAGTACTTC.